The 15 T cell receptor beta chains below come from one sample, sequenced in a study of blood T cell repertoires in COVID-19. The assay was immunoSEQ multiplex PCR, and TCRdb's table has in-frame clones only and misses some. The sample lists 250,000 to 350,000 clones, 90% occurring once. Input material: PBMCs or T cells enriched from blood (not recorded which). The receptors come from a man in his sixties who had recovered from COVID-19.

The V call is TRBV7-9, the J call TRBJ2-1; 7 bases map to TRBD2. CDR3 length: 13 amino acids. Losses at the gene ends were 4 bases for V and 9 bases for J; bases not matched to a gene: 6. Germline V lookup: CDR1 SEHNR, CDR2 FQNEAQ (reference sequence). CDR3 protein: CASSSGLVGEQFF. DNA of the CDR3: TGTGCCAGCAGCTCTGGACTAGTGGGTGAGCAGTTCTTC.

The V call is TRBV6-5, the J call TRBJ1-5; 7 bases are a match to TRBD1. The germline V gene encodes CDR1 MNHEY and CDR2 SVGAGI. V lost 4 bases to trimming and J lost 5 bases; unmatched junction nucleotides: 11. The CDR3 is 16 residues long. CDR3: CASSSNWDSTYQPQHF. The CDR3 DNA reads as TGTGCCAGCAGTTCCAATTGGGACAGTACTTATCAGCCCCAGCATTTT.

The CDR3 region is CASSLVARSYNEQFF. In DNA form, the CDR3 reads TGCGCCAGCAGCTTGGTAGCTAGATCCTACAATGAGCAGTTCTTC. The rearrangement links TRBV5-1 to TRBJ2-1; D gene ambiguous. This CDR3 has 15 amino acids. Germline CDR1 reads SGHRS; CDR2 reads YFSETQ. Between the trimmed V and J ends, which lost 0 bases and 1 base, there was a span of 8 bases.

V is TRBV10-3 and J is TRBJ1-2, with 7 nucleotides matching TRBD1. The CDR3 contains 13 residues. After removal of 4 bases from V and 7 bases from J, the junction contained 6 bases not matched to a gene. CDR1 is ENHRY, CDR2 SYGVKD, per germline. The CDR3 is CAISAGQEFGYTF. The CDR3, as DNA: TGTGCCATCAGTGCCGGACAGGAATTTGGCTACACCTTC.

This clone has a single count. The chain uses TRBV7-2 and TRBJ2-7, with TRBD1 as a possible D gene (6 bases). The ends were cut back, 5 bases at V and 0 bases at J, with 11 bases in the middle. CDR3 size: 14 residues. Germline V gene sequence: CDR1 SGHTA, CDR2 FQGNSA. CDR3 residues: CASSQTGRSYEQYF. The CDR3 DNA sequence: TGTGCCAGCAGCCAGACAGGCCGCTCCTACGAGCAGTACTTC.

This chain joins TRBV30 and TRBJ2-1; D unclear. This CDR3 region has 11 residues. Germline CDR1 GTSNPN, CDR2 SVGIG (reference sequence). The V end was cut by 0 bases, the J end by 8 bases, with 5 bases between. CDR3 DNA sequence: TGTGCCTGGAGTGTTATCTATGAGCAGTTCTTC. Translated: CAWSVIYEQFF. Full variable domain (missing parts from reference TRBV30 and TRBJ2-1): SQTIHQWPATLVQPVGSPLSLECTVEGTSNPNLYWYRQAAGRGLQLLFYSVGIGQISSEVPQNLSASRPQDRQFILSSKKLLLSDSGFYLCAWSVIYEQFFGPGTRLTVL.

This clone was seen more than once but under ten times. V and J are TRBV7-3 and TRBJ1-1, with 8 bases that match TRBD1. The V gene end was trimmed by 4 bases and the J gene end by 4 bases; junction bases not matched to a gene: 8. CDR3 size: 15 residues. Germline V gene lookup returns CDR1 SGHTA and CDR2 FQGTGA. The CDR3: CASSSSPGGGTEAFF. The CDR3 DNA reads as TGTGCCAGCAGCTCCAGCCCAGGGGGCGGCACTGAAGCTTTCTTT. The full variable domain, completed using reference TRBV7-3 and TRBJ1-1, is GAGVSQTPSNKVTEKGKYVELRCDPISGHTALYWYRQSLGQGPEFLIYFQGTGAADDSGLPNDRFFAVRPEGSVSTLKIQRTERGDSAVYLCASSSSPGGGTEAFFGQGTRLTVV.

This rearrangement joins TRBV18 to TRBJ1-1; unclear D gene. The ends were cut back, 3 bases at V and 2 bases at J, with 13 bases in the middle. The CDR3 consists of 15 residues. Germline V lookup: CDR1 KGHSH, CDR2 LQKENI. The DNA for the CDR3 is TGTGCCAGCTCACCCTTTGATTCGAGAAACACTGAAGCTTTCTTT. This codes for CASSPFDSRNTEAFF.

The chain uses TRBV18 and TRBJ2-7, with 7 bases lining up with TRBD2. The V gene's germline CDR1 is KGHSH and CDR2 LQKENI. J was trimmed by 2 bases and V by 2 bases; bases with no gene match: 9. This CDR3 contains 16 residues. In DNA, the CDR3 is TGTGCCAGCTCACCAAGATCGGGAGGCCCCACCTACGAGCAGTACTTC. It codes for CASSPRSGGPTYEQYF.

The gene calls are TRBV5-1 and TRBJ2-7; maybe TRBD2 (5 bases). The CDR3 sequence is 18 residues long. The V end was cut by 5 bases, the J end by 3 bases, with 27 bases between. Germline V gives CDR1 SGHRS, CDR2 YFSETQ. The CDR3 sequence: CASSFYSTTTAGNYEQYF. The CDR3 bases are TGCGCCAGCAGTTTTTATTCAACAACAACCGCCGGGAACTACGAGCAGTACTTC. The full variable domain, in which reference TRBV5-1 and TRBJ2-7 provide the parts outside the CDR3, is KAGVTQTPRYLIKTRGQQVTLSCSPISGHRSVSWYQQTPGQGLQFLFEYFSETQRNKGNFPGRFSGRQFSNSRSEMNVSTLELGDSALYLCASSFYSTTTAGNYEQYFGPGTRLTVT.

V usage is TRBV5-1 and J usage is TRBJ1-6, with D maybe TRBD1 (5 bases). From germline, CDR1 is SGHRS and CDR2 YFSETQ. The CDR3 runs 14 residues. V was trimmed by 4 bases and J by 7 bases, leaving 12 bases between them. The CDR3 spells CASSTSGGNSPLHF. DNA of the CDR3: TGCGCCAGCAGCACCAGCGGGGGAAATTCACCCCTCCACTTT.

The chain joins TRBV10-3 to TRBJ2-7; 7 bases align to TRBD1. The CDR3 spans 12 residues. The germline V gene encodes CDR1 ENHRY and CDR2 SYGVKD. After removal of 10 bases from V and 2 bases from J, the junction contained 5 bases not matched to a gene. The CDR3 DNA reads TGTGCCACCGGGACAGTTCCCTACGAGCAGTACTTC. Its protein is CATGTVPYEQYF.

This chain uses TRBV4-3 with TRBJ1-4; D unclear. V lost 0 bases to trimming and J lost 7 bases, with 12 bases between them. From germline, CDR1 is LGHNA and CDR2 YSLEER. This CDR3 contains 15 residues. CDR3 residues: CASSQDRAGFEKLFF. CDR3 coding DNA: TGCGCCAGCAGCCAAGATCGGGCGGGGTTTGAAAAACTGTTTTTT.

Of note for this clone: The same CDR3 can be traced to other DNA sequences in this sample. CDR3 DNA: TGTGCCGCAGTCCAAGAGACCCAGTACTTC. Protein: CAAVQETQYF. V usage is TRBV2 and J usage is TRBJ2-5; unclear D gene. The CDR3 has 10 amino acids. CDR1 and CDR2 (germline): SNHLY, FYNNEI. V was clipped by 11 bases and J by 1 base, with 5 bases between them. The variable domain in full, completed from reference TRBV2 and TRBJ2-5, reads EPEVTQTPSHQVTQMGQEVILRCVPISNHLYFYWYRQILGQKVEFLVSFYNNEISEKSEIFDDQFSVERPDGSNFTLKIRSTKLEDSAMYFCAAVQETQYFGPGTRLLVL.

This rearrangement joins TRBV18 to TRBJ1-2; D gene ambiguous. Germline V lookup: CDR1 KGHSH, CDR2 LQKENI. Deletions cut 0 bases from V and 4 bases from J, with 12 bases between. This CDR3 has 15 residues. CDR3 nucleotide sequence: TGTGCCAGCTCACCACCAGCAGGTGGAAGCTATGGCTACACCTTC. Translation: CASSPPAGGSYGYTF.